The 10 T cell receptor beta chains given below trace back to one sample, sequenced in a study of T cell responses to AZD1222 COVID-19 vaccine. Some clones are missing from TCRdb's copy, which holds only in-frame ones; the method was immunoSEQ multiplex PCR. The sample lists around 130,000 clones, 91% occurring once. The source material was peripheral blood, sampled on day 0 of AZD1222 vaccination. The receptors derive from an adult in good health.

The rearrangement links TRBV12-3 or TRBV12-4 to TRBJ1-2, with D possibly TRBD1 on 5 matching bases. V lost 3 bases and J lost 4, with 9 bases in between. The CDR3 sequence is 13 residues long. DNA of the CDR3: TGTGCCAGCAGTTTTCGGCAGGGCTATGGCTACACCTTC. Amino acid sequence: CASSFRQGYGYTF.

V gene TRBV2 combines with J gene TRBJ2-5, with 10 bases aligning to TRBD2. Germline CDR1 is SNHLY and CDR2 is FYNNEI. The CDR3 extends over 16 amino acids. Trimming removed 2 bases from V and 4 bases from J; junction bases left unmatched: 7. CDR3 nucleotide sequence: TGTGCCAGCAGTGAAAGGCTAGCGGGAGAGGGAGAGACCCAGTACTTC. The encoded protein is CASSERLAGEGETQYF.

V is TRBV30 and J is TRBJ1-1; D is ambiguous. The CDR3 is 14 amino acids. Trimming took off 3 bases at V and 1 base at J, with 12 bases between the two ends. The germline V gene has CDR1 GTSNPN and CDR2 SVGIG (reference sequence). The CDR3 DNA is TGTGCCTGGAGGGTTGGGCAGCGGAACACTGAAGCTTTCTTT. Encoded protein: CAWRVGQRNTEAFF.

The chain uses TRBV7-8 and TRBJ2-7; 7 nucleotides agree with TRBD1. V shed 3 bases and J 2 bases; nucleotides not matched to a gene: 7. The V gene's germline CDR1 is SGHVS and CDR2 FQNEAQ. This CDR3 comprises 15 residues. CDR3: CASSLNPTGTYEQYF. DNA for the CDR3: TGTGCCAGCAGCTTGAACCCGACAGGGACCTACGAGCAGTACTTC. The full variable domain, its missing parts supplied by reference TRBV7-8 and TRBJ2-7, is GAGVSQSPRYKVAKRGQDVALRCDPISGHVSLFWYQQALGQGPEFLTYFQNEAQLDKSGLPSDRFFAERPEGSVSTLKIQRTQQEDSAVYLCASSLNPTGTYEQYFGPGTRLTVT.

The chain recombines TRBV7-9 with TRBJ1-2, with 9 bases aligning to TRBD1. J was trimmed by 5 bases and V by 4 bases; bases with no gene match: 5. Germline V CDR1 and CDR2: SEHNR, FQNEAQ (reference sequence). This CDR3 has 14 residues. Written as DNA, the CDR3 is TGTGCCAGCAGCTCGGGACAGGGTCGGTATGGCTACACCTTC. Translation: CASSSGQGRYGYTF.

This sequence joins TRBV28 and TRBJ1-2, with TRBD1 matching over 7 bases. Per the germline V gene, CDR1 is MDHEN and CDR2 is SYDVKM. The CDR3 is 14 amino acids. Trimming cost V 2 bases and J 8 bases; bases outside gene matches: 8. The CDR3 DNA reads as TGTGCCAGCAGTTTACTTTGGGACAGTGAGGGCTACACCTTC. It is translated as CASSLLWDSEGYTF.

This chain links TRBV14 with TRBJ2-3, with a possible D match to TRBD2 (6 bases). Germline V gives CDR1 SGHDN, CDR2 FVKESK. Trimming stripped 4 bases from V and 7 bases from J, with 12 bases between. CDR3 size: 13 residues. CDR3 region: CASSRGTPYTQYF. CDR3 DNA: TGTGCCAGCAGCCGAGGGACTCCTTATACGCAGTATTTT.

The chain is built from TRBV6-5 and TRBJ2-7, with TRBD1 matching 8 bases. Germline CDR1 MNHEY, CDR2 SVGAGI. J was trimmed by 3 bases and V by 2 bases; bases with no gene match: 0. This CDR3 has 13 residues. For the CDR3, the DNA is TGTGCCAGCAGTTACGACAGGGGCTACGAGCAGTACTTC. The encoded protein is CASSYDRGYEQYF.

V gene TRBV12-3 or TRBV12-4 combines with J gene TRBJ2-5; unclear D gene. CDR3 length: 11 residues. Trimming cost V 9 bases and J 1 base, with 6 bases left between them. The DNA of the CDR3 is TGTGCCAGTGCGCTCCAAGAGACCCAGTACTTC. Its protein is CASALQETQYF.

The chain has TRBV7-3 and TRBJ1-2; the match to TRBD1 covers 8 bases. The CDR3 contains 15 residues. Germline V gene sequence: CDR1 SGHTA, CDR2 FQGTGA. V gave up 5 bases and J gave up 0 bases; unmatched junction bases: 5. The CDR3 DNA sequence: TGTGCCAGCAGCCCGGGACAGGCTCCTAACTATGGCTACACCTTC. This encodes CASSPGQAPNYGYTF. Full variable domain (rest looked up from reference TRBV7-3 and TRBJ1-2): GAGVSQTPSNKVTEKGKYVELRCDPISGHTALYWYRQSLGQGPEFLIYFQGTGAADDSGLPNDRFFAVRPEGSVSTLKIQRTERGDSAVYLCASSPGQAPNYGYTFGSGTRLTVV.